This is a list of T cell receptor beta chains from one sample in a study of T cells in Graves' hyperthyroidism and ophthalmopathy. TCRdb itself ran the multiplex PCR reads through MiXCR, one entry per CDR3 protein. The sample yields around 290,000 distinct CDR3 sequences, about 15% seen once. Material: blood. These receptors came from a woman in her fifties or sixties with Graves' ophthalmopathy. CDR3s include the opening cysteine and the closing phenylalanine or tryptophan. A D gene is named only where the DNA matches it firmly. Expanded clones are given a class, and other clones once, few, many or no size at all.

clone_size: .; d_call: .; v_call: TRBV20-1; j_call: TRBJ1-1; cdr3_aa: CSARDGRETEAFF; cdr3_nt: TGCAGTGCTAGAGATGGCAGAGAAACTGAAGCTTTCTTT
clone_size: .; d_call: .; v_call: TRBV5-1; j_call: TRBJ1-1; cdr3_aa: CASSPTAGGTEAFF; cdr3_nt: TGCGCCAGCAGCCCTACTGCGGGGGGCACTGAAGCTTTCTTT
clone_size: many; d_call: .; v_call: TRBV2; j_call: TRBJ2-1; cdr3_aa: CASSEIRGLKNYNEQFF; cdr3_nt: TGTGCCAGCAGTGAAATCCGGGGACTGAAAAACTACAATGAGCAGTTCTTC
clone_size: few; d_call: .; v_call: TRBV10-3; j_call: TRBJ1-5; cdr3_aa: CAVRAGLEANQPQHF; cdr3_nt: TGTGCCGTGCGGGCAGGCCTAGAAGCGAATCAGCCCCAGCATTTT
clone_size: .; d_call: .; v_call: TRBV7-2; j_call: TRBJ1-1; cdr3_aa: CASSYIRENTEAFF; cdr3_nt: TGTGCCAGCAGCTATATTCGGGAGAACACTGAAGCTTTCTTT
clone_size: .; d_call: .; v_call: TRBV5-1; j_call: TRBJ2-7; cdr3_aa: CASSLEWSGEQYF; cdr3_nt: TGCGCCAGCAGCTTGGAGTGGAGTGGCGAGCAGTACTTC
clone_size: .; d_call: TRBD1; v_call: TRBV18; j_call: TRBJ2-7; cdr3_aa: CASSPPTGQDYEQYF; cdr3_nt: TGTGCCAGCTCACCACCGACGGGACAGGACTACGAGCAGTACTTC
clone_size: many; d_call: .; v_call: TRBV9; j_call: TRBJ2-3; cdr3_aa: CASSVGILDTQYF; cdr3_nt: TGTGCCAGCAGCGTAGGTATTCTCGACACGCAGTATTTT
clone_size: few; d_call: .; v_call: TRBV4-3; j_call: TRBJ2-7; cdr3_aa: CASSARSKPPDVYEQYF; cdr3_nt: TGCGCCAGCAGCGCCCGCTCCAAGCCACCGGACGTATACGAGCAGTACTTC
clone_size: many; d_call: TRBD2; v_call: TRBV7-2; j_call: TRBJ2-1; cdr3_aa: CASSTSGRLGEQFF; cdr3_nt: TGTGCCAGCAGCACTAGCGGGAGATTAGGTGAGCAGTTCTTC
clone_size: few; d_call: .; v_call: TRBV6-1; j_call: TRBJ2-3; cdr3_aa: CASSLVGGSDTQYF; cdr3_nt: TGTGCCAGCAGCCTCGTTGGGGGGTCCGATACGCAGTATTTT
clone_size: few; d_call: .; v_call: TRBV29-1; j_call: TRBJ2-2; cdr3_aa: CSVDEGGNSGELFF; cdr3_nt: TGCAGCGTTGACGAGGGGGGAAATTCCGGGGAGCTGTTTTTT
clone_size: few; d_call: .; v_call: TRBV10-3; j_call: TRBJ2-3; cdr3_aa: CAISGHRGGVADTQYF; cdr3_nt: TGTGCCATCAGCGGACACAGGGGGGGAGTCGCAGATACGCAGTATTTT
clone_size: few; d_call: .; v_call: TRBV24-1; j_call: TRBJ1-5; cdr3_aa: CATSDPGEGEGPQHF; cdr3_nt: TGTGCCACCAGTGACCCGGGGGAGGGAGAGGGGCCCCAGCATTTT
clone_size: many; d_call: .; v_call: TRBV3-1; j_call: TRBJ1-4; cdr3_aa: CASSPKTEFNEKLFF; cdr3_nt: TGTGCCAGCAGCCCTAAAACGGAATTTAATGAAAAACTGTTTTTT
clone_size: many; d_call: TRBD1; v_call: TRBV6-1; j_call: TRBJ2-5; cdr3_aa: CASTPTGVQETQYF; cdr3_nt: TGTGCCAGCACGCCGACAGGGGTCCAAGAGACCCAGTACTTC
clone_size: many; d_call: .; v_call: TRBV12-3/TRBV12-4; j_call: TRBJ2-7; cdr3_aa: CASSLVGFHEQYF; cdr3_nt: TGTGCCAGCAGTTTAGTAGGGTTCCACGAGCAGTACTTC
clone_size: many; d_call: TRBD1; v_call: TRBV12-3/TRBV12-4; j_call: TRBJ2-7; cdr3_aa: CASSFDRAQYEQYF; cdr3_nt: TGTGCCAGCAGTTTCGACAGGGCGCAGTACGAGCAGTACTTC
clone_size: many; d_call: TRBD1; v_call: TRBV5-1; j_call: TRBJ1-4; cdr3_aa: CASSFQGATNEKLFF; cdr3_nt: TGCGCCAGCAGCTTCCAGGGGGCGACTAATGAAAAACTGTTTTTT
clone_size: many; d_call: TRBD1; v_call: TRBV5-1; j_call: TRBJ1-1; cdr3_aa: CASSLTGGYMNTEAFF; cdr3_nt: TGCGCCAGCAGCCTGACAGGGGGCTACATGAACACTGAAGCTTTCTTT
clone_size: many; d_call: .; v_call: TRBV5-1; j_call: TRBJ2-7; cdr3_aa: CASSLRVASVEQYF; cdr3_nt: TGCGCCAGCAGCTTGAGAGTCGCGTCTGTCGAGCAGTACTTC
clone_size: many; d_call: .; v_call: TRBV20-1; j_call: TRBJ1-2; cdr3_aa: CSAIHDGNYGYTF; cdr3_nt: TGCAGTGCTATTCACGACGGGAACTATGGCTACACCTTC
clone_size: many; d_call: TRBD1; v_call: TRBV14; j_call: TRBJ1-1; cdr3_aa: CASSLTGRGGTEAFF; cdr3_nt: TGTGCCAGCAGCCTGACCGGCAGGGGGGGGACTGAAGCTTTCTTT